Listed below are T cell receptor beta chains from one sample, sequenced in a study of shared T cell receptors in the human thymus. TCRdb's table, derived via immunoSEQ multiplex PCR, lists solely in-frame clones and lacks some. The sample lists about 710,000 clones; approximately 89% were seen once. This sample also appeared in a second study, on human thymus T cells.

Input material: thymocytes. All receptors derive from a boy in the first two years of life with a congenital heart defect. CDR3s include the opening cysteine and the closing phenylalanine or tryptophan. D genes are given only for firm matches. Rows give clone size only sometimes, using once, few, many, or a class for an expanded clone.

j_call,clone_size,d_call,v_call,cdr3_aa,cdr3_nt
TRBJ2-1,NA,NA,TRBV9,CASSEGSAYNEQFF,TGTGCCAGCAGTGAGGGAAGCGCCTACAATGAGCAGTTCTTC
TRBJ2-5,NA,TRBD1,TRBV7-2,CASSRTGPGETQYF,TGTGCCAGCAGCAGGACAGGGCCGGGCGAGACCCAGTACTTC
TRBJ1-2,few,NA,TRBV5-4,CASSFRTDNYGYTF,TGTGCCAGCAGCTTTAGGACAGACAACTATGGCTACACCTTC
TRBJ1-1,once,NA,TRBV27,CASSLVQGNTEAFF,TGTGCCAGCAGTTTAGTACAGGGGAACACTGAAGCTTTCTTT
TRBJ1-1,NA,NA,TRBV11-2,CASSIPGARNTEAFF,TGTGCCAGCAGCATACCAGGGGCACGAAACACTGAAGCTTTCTTT
TRBJ1-2,NA,TRBD1,TRBV7-6,CASGGAGAGGTYGYTF,TGTGCCAGCGGGGGTGCGGGAGCAGGGGGCACCTATGGCTACACCTTC
TRBJ1-2,NA,TRBD1,TRBV9,CASSTGQDYPYTF,TGTGCCAGCAGCACCGGACAGGACTACCCTTACACCTTC
TRBJ2-3,NA,TRBD2,TRBV27,CASSHEAGARTDTQYF,TGTGCCAGCAGTCACGAGGCGGGAGCCCGCACAGATACGCAGTATTTT
TRBJ1-6,NA,TRBD1,TRBV5-6,CASSLADGQEAGRSSPLHF,TGTGCCAGCAGCTTGGCCGATGGACAGGAGGCTGGTAGGAGCTCCCCCCTCCACTTT
TRBJ1-1,NA,TRBD1,TRBV30,CAARGQSTEAFF,TGTGCCGCCAGGGGGCAAAGCACTGAAGCTTTCTTT
TRBJ2-2,NA,TRBD2,TRBV4-1,CASSRQEPGTSDAGELFF,TGCGCCAGCAGCCGCCAGGAACCCGGGACTAGCGATGCCGGGGAGCTGTTTTTT
TRBJ2-2,NA,TRBD1,TRBV28,CASSLGQTGELFF,TGTGCCAGCAGTTTGGGACAGACCGGGGAGCTGTTTTTT
TRBJ2-7,NA,TRBD1,TRBV4-3,CASSQDGPDRGDYEQYF,TGCGCCAGCAGCCAAGATGGGCCGGACAGGGGGGACTACGAGCAGTACTTC
TRBJ1-1,once,NA,TRBV30,CAWQTGRLGEAFF,TGTGCCTGGCAAACAGGTCGGTTGGGTGAAGCTTTCTTT
TRBJ2-2,NA,TRBD2,TRBV19,CASSIGLAGGPTTGELFF,TGTGCCAGTAGTATTGGACTAGCGGGGGGGCCTACCACCGGGGAGCTGTTTTTT
TRBJ1-2,NA,NA,TRBV27,CASSFLPGTAYGYTF,TGTGCCAGCAGTTTTCTCCCCGGGACTGCTTATGGCTACACCTTC
TRBJ1-5,NA,NA,TRBV10-3,CAISGGNHSNQPQHF,TGTGCCATCAGTGGTGGCAACCATAGCAATCAGCCCCAGCATTTT
TRBJ1-5,NA,NA,TRBV19,CASSTREEPQHF,TGTGCCAGTAGTACGAGGGAGGAGCCCCAGCATTTT
TRBJ1-1,NA,NA,TRBV29-1,CSVGGWRTEAFF,TGCAGCGTAGGGGGATGGAGGACTGAAGCTTTCTTT
TRBJ2-3,once,NA,TRBV5-1,CASSTHREPYTDTQYF,TGCGCCAGCAGTACCCACAGGGAACCCTACACAGATACGCAGTATTTT
TRBJ2-3,once,TRBD2,TRBV18,CASSLLAGDWGTDTQYF,TGTGCCAGCTCACTACTAGCGGGAGACTGGGGCACAGATACGCAGTATTTT
TRBJ2-7,few,TRBD2,TRBV28,CASALKGLAGGSSYEQYF,TGTGCCAGCGCCCTCAAGGGACTAGCGGGAGGGAGCTCCTACGAGCAGTACTTC
TRBJ2-3,NA,TRBD2,TRBV2,CAPKHSGNVDTQYF,TGTGCCCCCAAACATAGCGGGAACGTAGATACGCAGTATTTT
TRBJ1-6,few,TRBD1,TRBV5-6,CASSWTGFNSPLHF,TGTGCCAGCAGCTGGACAGGGTTTAATTCACCCCTCCACTTT
TRBJ2-1,NA,NA,TRBV7-2,CASSPRGSSYNEQFF,TGTGCCAGCAGCCCCCGGGGATCCTCCTACAATGAGCAGTTCTTC
TRBJ1-1,NA,NA,TRBV9,CASSANRNTEAFF,TGTGCCAGCAGCGCCAACAGGAACACTGAAGCTTTCTTT
TRBJ2-4,NA,TRBD2,TRBV29-1,CSVEPSGDNIQYF,TGCAGCGTTGAACCTAGCGGGGACAACATTCAGTACTTC
TRBJ1-2,NA,NA,TRBV5-1,CASSRRQAIYGYTF,TGCGCCAGCAGCCGTAGACAGGCTATATATGGCTACACCTTC
TRBJ1-3,NA,NA,TRBV4-1,CASSQDNRPNTIYF,TGCGCCAGCAGCCAAGATAACAGGCCAAACACCATATATTTT
TRBJ1-2,NA,NA,TRBV14,CASSQGAGKGYTF,TGTGCCAGCAGCCAGGGGGCAGGGAAGGGCTACACCTTC
TRBJ2-7,NA,NA,TRBV12-2,CASRLITSGRPNSSYEQYF,TGTGCAAGTCGCCTAATCACTAGCGGCCGCCCGAATAGCTCCTACGAGCAGTACTTC
TRBJ2-3,NA,TRBD2,TRBV6-5,CASSSLFAGVQYF,TGTGCCAGCAGTTCCCTTTTTGCGGGAGTGCAGTATTTT
TRBJ2-3,once,TRBD1,TRBV6-7,CASSYSKGQGFTDTQYF,TGTGCCAGCAGTTACTCAAAGGGACAGGGGTTCACAGATACGCAGTATTTT
TRBJ2-6,NA,TRBD1,TRBV10-3,CAIKDRGPGGANVLTF,TGTGCCATCAAAGACAGGGGGCCGGGAGGGGCCAACGTCCTGACTTTC
TRBJ1-3,NA,TRBD1,TRBV19,CASTLELDRASGNTIYF,TGTGCCAGTACCCTAGAATTGGACAGGGCCTCTGGAAACACCATATATTTT
TRBJ1-5,NA,TRBD1,TRBV28,CASSLYPDRAGQPQHF,TGTGCCAGCAGTTTATACCCGGACAGGGCGGGTCAGCCCCAGCATTTT
TRBJ1-5,NA,TRBD1,TRBV6-1,CASRDRGALYQPQHF,TGTGCCAGCAGAGACAGGGGCGCTCTGTATCAGCCCCAGCATTTT
TRBJ2-7,NA,NA,TRBV28,CASSLPGPTDRINEQYF,TGTGCCAGCAGTCTACCCGGTCCCACGGACAGAATCAACGAGCAGTACTTC
TRBJ2-1,NA,TRBD1,TRBV5-1,CASSLRTRTGMNEQFF,TGCGCCAGCAGCTTAAGAACTCGGACAGGGATGAATGAGCAGTTCTTC
TRBJ1-2,NA,TRBD1,TRBV6-6,CASSYSSGGWFGYTF,TGTGCCAGCAGTTACTCCTCAGGGGGCTGGTTTGGCTACACCTTC
TRBJ2-7,NA,TRBD2,TRBV4-3,CASSQGGGRKDEQYF,TGCGCCAGCAGCCAAGGTGGCGGGAGGAAGGACGAGCAGTACTTC
TRBJ1-1,NA,NA,TRBV15,CATSRNGGPMNTEAFF,TGTGCCACCAGCAGGAATGGGGGCCCTATGAACACTGAAGCTTTCTTT
TRBJ2-2,once,TRBD1,TRBV19,CASSTHQRQGKSGELFF,TGTGCCAGTAGTACCCACCAAAGACAGGGAAAGTCCGGGGAGCTGTTTTTT
TRBJ2-2,NA,TRBD2,TRBV19,CASSIAGGIGTGELFF,TGTGCCAGTAGTATAGCGGGGGGGATAGGTACCGGGGAGCTGTTTTTT
TRBJ2-3,NA,TRBD1,TRBV27,CASSSHPGDRGVHTDTQYF,TGTGCCAGCAGTTCCCACCCCGGAGACAGGGGTGTCCACACAGATACGCAGTATTTT
TRBJ2-1,NA,TRBD2,TRBV5-1,CASSAGQGETSGGLYNEQFF,TGCGCCAGCAGCGCCGGACAGGGCGAGACTAGCGGGGGCCTCTACAATGAGCAGTTCTTC
TRBJ1-1,NA,NA,TRBV27,CASSQRTENTEAFF,TGTGCCAGCAGCCAAAGGACAGAAAACACTGAAGCTTTCTTT
TRBJ2-7,NA,NA,TRBV7-2,CASSLGEVAQYF,TGTGCCAGCAGCCTAGGGGAGGTCGCGCAGTACTTC
TRBJ2-7,once,NA,TRBV28,CASSWRRYEQYF,TGTGCCAGCAGTTGGAGAAGGTACGAGCAGTACTTC
TRBJ2-1,NA,TRBD2,TRBV4-3,CASSLGLVPYNEQFF,TGCGCCAGCAGCCTGGGACTAGTCCCCTACAATGAGCAGTTCTTC
TRBJ1-6,NA,NA,TRBV5-1,CASRESSYNSPLHF,TGCGCCAGCAGGGAGAGCTCCTATAATTCACCCCTCCACTTT
TRBJ2-1,NA,NA,TRBV9,CASSSVGGPGGSHEQFF,TGTGCCAGCAGCAGCGTAGGGGGACCAGGTGGTTCCCATGAGCAGTTCTTC
TRBJ2-5,once,TRBD1,TRBV9,CASSPRPGQGGETQYF,TGTGCCAGCAGCCCCCGACCGGGACAGGGAGGAGAGACCCAGTACTTC
TRBJ1-1,NA,NA,TRBV5-3,CARSTPGPTNTEAFF,TGTGCCAGAAGCACACCGGGTCCCACGAACACTGAAGCTTTCTTT
TRBJ2-2,NA,NA,TRBV6-5,CASSRQVNTGELFF,TGTGCCAGCAGCAGACAGGTGAACACCGGGGAGCTGTTTTTT
TRBJ2-6,few,TRBD2,TRBV4-3,CASSQGTGGPSPLTNVLTF,TGCGCCAGCAGCCAAGGAACGGGAGGGCCTTCCCCTCTAACCAACGTCCTGACTTTC
TRBJ2-7,once,TRBD1,TRBV6-1,CASSERDRTYEQYF,TGTGCCAGCAGTGAAAGGGACAGGACCTACGAGCAGTACTTC
TRBJ2-7,NA,NA,TRBV28,CASSSPGSTFYEQYF,TGTGCCAGCAGTTCACCGGGATCTACCTTCTACGAGCAGTACTTC
TRBJ1-1,once,NA,TRBV13,CASSFLSAEAFF,TGTGCCAGCAGCTTCTTATCAGCTGAAGCTTTCTTT
TRBJ1-6,NA,NA,TRBV28,CASSLVRTVYSPLHF,TGTGCCAGCAGTTTAGTCCGGACAGTGTATTCACCCCTCCACTTT